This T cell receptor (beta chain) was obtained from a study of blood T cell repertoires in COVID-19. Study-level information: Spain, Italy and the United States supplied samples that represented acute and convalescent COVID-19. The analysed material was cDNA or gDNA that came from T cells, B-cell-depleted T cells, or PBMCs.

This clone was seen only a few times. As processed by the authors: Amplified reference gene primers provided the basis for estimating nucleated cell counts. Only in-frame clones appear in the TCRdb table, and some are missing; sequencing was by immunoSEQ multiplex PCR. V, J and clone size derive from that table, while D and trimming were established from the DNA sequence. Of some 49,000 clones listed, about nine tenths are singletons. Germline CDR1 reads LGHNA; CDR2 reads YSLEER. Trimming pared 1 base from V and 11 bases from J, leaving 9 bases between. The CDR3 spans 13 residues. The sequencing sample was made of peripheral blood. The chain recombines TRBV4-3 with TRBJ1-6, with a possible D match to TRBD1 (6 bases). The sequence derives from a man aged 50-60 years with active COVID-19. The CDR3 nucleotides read TGCGCCAGCAGCCAAGCCGAGGGGGCACCCCTCCACTTT. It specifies CASSQAEGAPLHF.